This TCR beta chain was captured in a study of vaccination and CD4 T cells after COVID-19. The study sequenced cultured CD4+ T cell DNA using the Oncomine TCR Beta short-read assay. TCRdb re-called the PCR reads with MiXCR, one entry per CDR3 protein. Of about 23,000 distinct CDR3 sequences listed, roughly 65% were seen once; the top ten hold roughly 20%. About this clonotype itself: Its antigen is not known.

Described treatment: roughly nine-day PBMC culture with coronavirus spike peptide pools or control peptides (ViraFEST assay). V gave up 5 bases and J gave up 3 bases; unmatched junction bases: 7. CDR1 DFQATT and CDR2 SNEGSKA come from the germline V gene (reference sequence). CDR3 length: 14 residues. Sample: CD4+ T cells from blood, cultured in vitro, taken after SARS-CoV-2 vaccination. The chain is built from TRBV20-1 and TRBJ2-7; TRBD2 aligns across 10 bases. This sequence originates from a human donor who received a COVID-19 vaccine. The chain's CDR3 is CSAYTASGGYEQYF. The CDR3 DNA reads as TGCAGTGCTTATACGGCTAGCGGGGGCTACGAGCAGTACTTC.